The clone carrying this TCR beta chain was observed many times. Its antigen is currently unknown. The time point was: healthy volunteer bleed at 2 weeks. Before extraction, the whole blood was not fractionated, and total RNA was taken from it. The library tagged individual cDNA molecules with unique molecular identifiers. Methods used by the authors: Samples held a median of around 100,000 TCRs, range about 23,224–700,000. TCRdb analysed the RACE reads with MiXCR anew, one entry per CDR3 protein. TCRdb's processing, not the authors', yielded these V and J calls. This sample has around 130,000 distinct CDR3 sequences, with about 9% found just once. The data derive from a study of human T cells and chemical hapten exposure. Study-wide results and limits: There was no change with DPC sensitization in TCRs above 1 in 1000 frequency.

This sequence originates from a male donor in good health. Some clones in this sample may be carry-over from other donors' samples. The material sequenced was whole blood.

The CDR3, as DNA: TGTGCCAGCAGTTACAATCCGGCAGGGACCCACGAGCAGTACTTC. Protein product: CASSYNPAGTHEQYF. The gene calls are TRBV6-5 and TRBJ2-7; D could derive from TRBD1 or TRBD2 (5 bases each). The CDR3 is 15 amino acids. The V end lost 2 bases, the J end lost 5 bases, and 16 bases lay between the germline ends. CDR1 MNHEY and CDR2 SVGAGI come from the germline V gene.